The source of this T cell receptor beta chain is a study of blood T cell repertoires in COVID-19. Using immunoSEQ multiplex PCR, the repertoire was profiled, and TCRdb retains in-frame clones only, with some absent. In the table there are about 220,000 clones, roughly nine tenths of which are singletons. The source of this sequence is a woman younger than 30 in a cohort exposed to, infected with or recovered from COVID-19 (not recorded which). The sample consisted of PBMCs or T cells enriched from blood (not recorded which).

CDR3 nucleotides: TGCAGCGTTGGAATGGGGGACTATAGCAATCAGCCCCAGCATTTT. It encodes CSVGMGDYSNQPQHF. The chain couples TRBV29-1 to TRBJ1-5; D is possibly TRBD1 (5 bases). V lost 4 bases and J lost 0, with 13 bases in between. The CDR3 covers 15 residues. Per germline, CDR1 SQVTM and CDR2 ANQGSEA. The whole variable domain, remainder taken from reference TRBV29-1 and TRBJ1-5, is SAVISQKPSRDICQRGTSLTIQCQVDSQVTMMFWYRQQPGQSLTLIATANQGSEATYESGFVIDKFPISRPNLTFSTLTVSNMSPEDSSIYLCSVGMGDYSNQPQHFGDGTRLSIL.